The T cell receptor beta chain under discussion was sequenced for a study of tumor-infiltrating lymphocytes in primary liver carcinoma. Study conclusions and caveats: About 7.5-25% of top clones, no more, were shared by all five regions. Tumor region pairs showed greater overlap than either tumor-adjacent or tumor-blood pairs did. Against blood, tumors held a significantly higher top-250-clone fraction (p = 0.039).

Germline CDR1 and CDR2: MGHRA and YSYEKL. This CDR3 is 14 amino acids long. V lost 4 bases and J lost 5, with 15 bases in between. From 400 to 500 ng total RNA, TCR beta cDNA was generated with a primer in the constant region. Amplification in three nested multiplex PCR rounds with slightly modified ARM-PCR gave rise to TCR beta libraries. Each of the first two PCR rounds ran roughly 9 cycles with TRBV1-TRBV30 forward and C-beta reverse primers. TCRdb recomputed calls from the multiplex PCR reads with MiXCR, one row per CDR3 protein. The sample records around 100,000 distinct CDR3 sequences, more than 65% being singletons. Between roughly 17 and 31 mg of unsorted bulk tissue served as the source from which RNA and DNA were co-extracted. Comments on this clonotype: Its target is unknown.

The material sequenced was liver tumor tissue from sampling region 5. Noted subset: tumor region T5, tumor centre. The chain uses TRBV4-1 and TRBJ2-7; possible D gene TRBD2, 6 bases. The source of this sequence is a woman aged 60-70 years with primary liver carcinoma and hepatitis B virus infection. As DNA, the CDR3 is TGCGCCAGCAGCCCCGCGGGGATGGTCCACGAGCAGTACTTC. It codes for CASSPAGMVHEQYF.